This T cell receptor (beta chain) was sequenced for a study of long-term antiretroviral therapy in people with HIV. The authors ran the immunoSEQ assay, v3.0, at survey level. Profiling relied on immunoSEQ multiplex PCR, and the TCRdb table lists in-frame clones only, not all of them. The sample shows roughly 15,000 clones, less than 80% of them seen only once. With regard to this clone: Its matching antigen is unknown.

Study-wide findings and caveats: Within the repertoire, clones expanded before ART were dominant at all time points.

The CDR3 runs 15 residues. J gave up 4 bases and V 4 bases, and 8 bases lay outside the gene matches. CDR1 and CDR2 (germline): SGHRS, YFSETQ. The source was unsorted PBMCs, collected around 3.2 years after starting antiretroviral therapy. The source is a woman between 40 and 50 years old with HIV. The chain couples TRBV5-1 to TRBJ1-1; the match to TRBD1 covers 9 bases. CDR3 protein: CASSQQGAAATEAFF. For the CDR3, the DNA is TGCGCCAGCAGCCAACAGGGGGCCGCGGCCACTGAAGCTTTCTTT. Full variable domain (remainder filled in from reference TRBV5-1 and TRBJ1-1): KAGVTQTPRYLIKTRGQQVTLSCSPISGHRSVSWYQQTPGQGLQFLFEYFSETQRNKGNFPGRFSGRQFSNSRSEMNVSTLELGDSALYLCASSQQGAAATEAFFGQGTRLTVV.